Below, one T cell receptor beta chain is given with its context. Its antigen is unknown. No per-base quality is available; no much larger clone lies one base away. These data belong to a study of shared clonotypes between healthy human individuals (dated by TCRdb to the early 2020s). As for the study more broadly: The cohort included three men and a couple of women between 18 and 49 years of age. Per donor, three plates each were used for CD4 naive and CD4 memory, two for CD8 naive, and one for CD8 memory. Blood TCR repertoires of roughly five healthy adults were deeply sequenced to estimate repertoire size and the extent of clonotype sharing between individuals. To increase sequencing depth and limit assay-specific biases, different laboratories used diverse techniques to prepare libraries and sequence TCR repertoires. Leukapheresis yielded between about 0.9 and 8.9 billion PBMCs per donor. Study-wide findings and limitations: Compared with non-shared clonotypes, clonotypes shared by all four sorted-subset donors had higher generation probabilities. Sampling was limited to blood, and TCR repertoires in tissue likely differ from TCR repertoires in blood. Incomplete sequencing was indicated by rarefaction of sorted-subset datasets, despite the large sequencing depth. Approximately 5% of naive CD4, 3.5% of naive CD8, around 2.3% of memory CD4, and 0.4% of memory CD8 clonotypes were shared across a few donors. Estimated clonotype richness was generally larger for naive than for memory subsets. Based on pairwise subsampling, the degree of clonotype sharing among donors was expected to be affected by sequencing depth. The small number of donors limited the genetic and exposure-history diversity represented.

Its CDR3 holds 11 amino acids, cysteine through phenylalanine. Only the CDR3 part of the read is kept: 33 bases, read in frame from the first base. CDR1 and CDR2 were assigned from the germline V gene as MDHEN and SYDVKM. The junction carries 14 bases between V and J, which are trimmed by 10 bases and 8 bases respectively. The donors were healthy, HIV-negative adults who had no recently reported acute infections or vaccinations. Every donor was a Caucasian adult residing in Nashville, Tennessee, USA. CD4+ T cells were enriched by magnetic negative selection, after which naive cells were positively selected on CD45RA and the negative fraction was taken as the memory subset. Blood was obtained by leukapheresis, after which PBMCs were separated by Ficoll-Histopaque density gradient centrifugation and cryopreserved in liquid nitrogen vapor phase. Purity and quantity of every magnetically sorted T cell population were checked by analytical flow cytometry. Genomic DNA was isolated from every sorted fraction and measured by UV absorbance on a Nanodrop 2000c.

Using the deep immunoSEQ assay, TCR CDR3 regions were amplified from genomic DNA by multiplex PCR. Extracted genomic DNA from each cell subset was distributed evenly across all wells of several immunoSEQ 96-well plates, and each plate was treated as a replicate. Each replicate PCR for sorted subsets received about 220 ng genomic DNA, equal to around 32,000 T cell genomes. Purified libraries were quantified with a Qubit 3.0 fluorometer, sized on a Bioanalyzer 2100, and re-quantified with the KAPA Library Quantification kit. A separate single-read 150-cycle Illumina NextSeq 550 flow cell was used to sequence each immunoSEQ 96-well plate. The authors processed their data as follows. Because the immunoSEQ output included only junctional sequences and no quality scores, the filtering could not be the same as the filtering used for full-length reads. Sequences were annotated with PyIR, a Python wrapper for IgBLAST v1.9, and V/J genes and CDR3 were assigned using IMGT germline references. Reads were filtered out if the reads had weak V/J assignments (E-value above 1e-6), no CDR3, stop codons, out-of-frame junctions, or ambiguous translated residues. V3J clonotypes were defined as sequences sharing an identical inferred V gene, J gene, and CDR3 amino acid sequence. Percentage overlap between repertoires was calculated by dividing the number of shared unique clonotypes by the size of the smaller repertoire. RTK rarefaction, the Chao1 estimator, and Recon v2.1 estimates of unobserved clonotypes were used to assess repertoire richness. OLGA was used to compute generation probabilities for all TCRbeta clonotypes that the gDNA method yielded from a handful of donors. Entries here come from immuneACCESS through TCRdb and include only in-frame sequences with V and J called. Some clones fail to appear in such tables; in the studies checked, an unresolved V gene covers under half of the shortfall, and the cause of the remainder is unknown. From that table come the V and J calls and clone size; the DNA was used to work out D and trimming. Across this sample there are about 730,000 clones, with 55% to 75% seen only once. The top ten clones comprise more than 1.5% of the sample.

This receptor was obtained from a woman under 40 in good health. The V and J genes are TRBV28 and TRBJ1-2, with the D gene not confidently named. Sequences were obtained from memory CD4+ T cells sorted from blood. The sample's cell subset or site label is to be understood as: CD45RA-negative fraction. The encoded CDR3 is CATPGYPGYTF. The DNA sequence follows: TGTGCCACCCCCGGTTATCCCGGCTACACCTTC.